These 13 T cell receptor beta chains share one sample of origin, sequenced in a study of blood T cell repertoires in COVID-19. Profiling relied on immunoSEQ multiplex PCR, and the TCRdb table lists in-frame clones only, not all of them. The top ten hold roughly 3% of the sample, which has under 250,000 clones, nearly 90% seen once. The sequenced material came from peripheral blood. These receptors came from a man aged 18-30 years with active or convalescent COVID-19.

This chain uses TRBV11-3 with TRBJ2-3; 8 bases line up with TRBD2. This CDR3 is built from 14 residues. Germline V gives CDR1 SGHNT, CDR2 YENEEA. Losses at the gene ends were 5 bases for V and 4 bases for J; bases not matched to a gene: 5. CDR3 DNA: TGTGCCAGCAGCGCGGCGGGGGGCTCAGATACGCAGTATTTT. It encodes CASSAAGGSDTQYF.

This rearrangement joins TRBV14 to TRBJ1-1; possibly TRBD1 for D (5 bases). This CDR3 has 13 residues. Germline V lookup: CDR1 SGHDN, CDR2 FVKESK. Trimming cost V 1 base and J 10 bases, with 13 bases left between them. The CDR3, as DNA: TGTGCCAGCAGCCAAGCGGGGGTATCAGGAGCTTTCTTT. Translated: CASSQAGVSGAFF.

The chain joins TRBV2 to TRBJ1-1; 9 nucleotides align to TRBD1. Germline CDR1 SNHLY, CDR2 FYNNEI. After removal of 4 bases from V and 3 bases from J, the junction contained 6 bases not matched to a gene. This CDR3 has 15 amino acids. The CDR3 spells CASSADRGSHTEAFF. CDR3 sequence (DNA): TGTGCCAGCAGTGCGGACAGGGGAAGTCACACTGAAGCTTTCTTT. Full variable domain (rest looked up from reference TRBV2 and TRBJ1-1): EPEVTQTPSHQVTQMGQEVILRCVPISNHLYFYWYRQILGQKVEFLVSFYNNEISEKSEIFDDQFSVERPDGSNFTLKIRSTKLEDSAMYFCASSADRGSHTEAFFGQGTRLTVV.

This chain connects TRBV10-3 to TRBJ2-7; TRBD1 agrees at 7 bases. With 2 bases clipped from V and 2 bases from J, the junction kept 6 bases outside the gene matches. In germline, CDR1 is ENHRY, CDR2 SYGVKD. The CDR3 is 15 amino acids. In nucleotides, the CDR3 is TGTGCCATCAGTGAGCCGGGACAGCAAACCTACGAGCAGTACTTC. Amino acids: CAISEPGQQTYEQYF.

This chain joins TRBV20-1 and TRBJ2-7; D is perhaps TRBD1 (6 bases). This CDR3 is built from 11 residues. Trimming removed 5 bases at V and 6 bases at J, with 11 bases between. Germline values: CDR1 DFQATT, CDR2 SNEGSKA (reference sequence). The CDR3 reads CSAAQGGEQYF. Here the CDR3 DNA reads TGCAGTGCTGCACAGGGCGGCGAGCAGTACTTC.

The rearrangement joins TRBV6-1 to TRBJ2-7, with a weak D call TRBD1 (6 bases). Germline values: CDR1 MNHNS, CDR2 SASEGT. The V end was cut by 0 bases, the J end by 2 bases, with 14 bases between. CDR3 length equals 16 residues. In DNA, the CDR3 is TGTGCCAGCAGTGAAGCGCCGTCAGGGGCAGCCTACGAGCAGTACTTC. It codes for CASSEAPSGAAYEQYF.

This clone has just a few counts. The chain combines TRBV7-8 with TRBJ1-2; no definite D call. Trimming took 2 bases from V and 6 from J, leaving 19 bases between them. There are 16 residues in the CDR3. The germline V gene encodes CDR1 SGHVS and CDR2 FQNEAQ. CDR3 in amino acids: CASSLNPVASGNGYTF. The CDR3 nucleotides read TGTGCCAGCAGCTTAAACCCTGTAGCGTCCGGGAATGGCTACACCTTC. Complete variable domain (other parts from reference TRBV7-8 and TRBJ1-2): GAGVSQSPRYKVAKRGQDVALRCDPISGHVSLFWYQQALGQGPEFLTYFQNEAQLDKSGLPSDRFFAERPEGSVSTLKIQRTQQEDSAVYLCASSLNPVASGNGYTFGSGTRLTVV.

The chain is built from TRBV6-5 and TRBJ1-2; D is possibly TRBD1 (6 bases). V lost 7 bases, J lost 4 bases, and 13 bases lay in between. There are 13 residues in the CDR3. Germline CDR1 is MNHEY and CDR2 is SVGAGI. Written as DNA, the CDR3 is TGTGCCAGCAATCCGGGACACTTCTATGGCTACACCTTC. Translating gives CASNPGHFYGYTF.

The chain combines TRBV7-3 with TRBJ1-3, with 9 nucleotides matching TRBD1. This CDR3 has 16 amino acids. The germline V gene has CDR1 SGHTA and CDR2 FQGTGA. Trimming took 0 bases from V and 2 from J; bases not matched to a gene: 2. For the CDR3, the DNA is TGTGCCAGCAGCTTAACGGGACAGGGAACTGGAAACACCATATATTTT. Its protein product is CASSLTGQGTGNTIYF.

The chain employs TRBV7-3 and TRBJ2-1; 7 positions agree with TRBD1. The CDR3 has 16 amino acids. J gave up 0 bases and V 5 bases, and 7 bases lay outside the gene matches. Germline V gene sequence: CDR1 SGHTA, CDR2 FQGTGA. The DNA for the CDR3 is TGTGCCAGCAGCAAACGGGGACAGAGCTCCTACAATGAGCAGTTCTTC. Its protein product is CASSKRGQSSYNEQFF.

J is TRBJ1-1 and V is TRBV6-6, with D perhaps TRBD1 (5 bases). V lost 7 bases, J lost 5 bases, and 17 bases lay in between. From germline, CDR1 is MNHNY and CDR2 SVGAGI (reference sequence). This CDR3 comprises 14 residues. The CDR3 spells CASTLGGRGTEAFF. In nucleotides, the CDR3 is TGTGCCAGCACCCTCGGGGGAAGAGGAACTGAAGCTTTCTTT.

J is TRBJ1-3 and V is TRBV6-1, with a weak D call TRBD1 (5 bases). This CDR3 has 16 residues. Germline-derived CDR1 and CDR2 are MNHNS and SASEGT. V was cut by 2 bases and J by 0 bases, with 11 bases left in between. The CDR3: CASSETRTYSGNTIYF. In DNA, the CDR3 is TGTGCCAGCAGTGAAACGAGGACATACTCTGGAAACACCATATATTTT.

This chain connects TRBV2 to TRBJ1-2, with D maybe TRBD1 (6 bases). V lost 7 bases, J lost 0 bases, and 12 bases lay in between. CDR1 and CDR2 from the germline V gene are SNHLY and FYNNEI. The CDR3 consists of 14 residues. The CDR3 sequence is CASNPTGSNYGYTF. In DNA, the CDR3 is TGTGCCAGCAACCCCACAGGGTCTAACTATGGCTACACCTTC.